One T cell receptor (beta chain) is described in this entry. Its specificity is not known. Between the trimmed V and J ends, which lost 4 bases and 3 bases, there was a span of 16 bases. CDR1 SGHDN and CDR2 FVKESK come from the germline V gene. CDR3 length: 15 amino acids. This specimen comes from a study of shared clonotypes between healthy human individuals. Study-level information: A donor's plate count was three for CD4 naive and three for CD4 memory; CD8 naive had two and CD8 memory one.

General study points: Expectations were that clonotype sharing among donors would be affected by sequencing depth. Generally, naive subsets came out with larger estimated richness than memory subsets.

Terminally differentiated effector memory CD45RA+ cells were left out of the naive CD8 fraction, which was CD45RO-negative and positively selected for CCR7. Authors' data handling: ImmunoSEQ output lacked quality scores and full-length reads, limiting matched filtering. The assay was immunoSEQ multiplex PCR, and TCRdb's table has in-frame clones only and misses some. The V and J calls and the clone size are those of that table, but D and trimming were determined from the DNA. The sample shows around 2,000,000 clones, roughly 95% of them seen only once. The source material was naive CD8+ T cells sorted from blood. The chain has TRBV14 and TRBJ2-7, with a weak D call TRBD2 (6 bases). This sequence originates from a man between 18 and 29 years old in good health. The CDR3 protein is CASSLGTWRNYEQYF. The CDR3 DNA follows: TGTGCCAGCAGCCTAGGGACTTGGCGAAACTACGAGCAGTACTTC.